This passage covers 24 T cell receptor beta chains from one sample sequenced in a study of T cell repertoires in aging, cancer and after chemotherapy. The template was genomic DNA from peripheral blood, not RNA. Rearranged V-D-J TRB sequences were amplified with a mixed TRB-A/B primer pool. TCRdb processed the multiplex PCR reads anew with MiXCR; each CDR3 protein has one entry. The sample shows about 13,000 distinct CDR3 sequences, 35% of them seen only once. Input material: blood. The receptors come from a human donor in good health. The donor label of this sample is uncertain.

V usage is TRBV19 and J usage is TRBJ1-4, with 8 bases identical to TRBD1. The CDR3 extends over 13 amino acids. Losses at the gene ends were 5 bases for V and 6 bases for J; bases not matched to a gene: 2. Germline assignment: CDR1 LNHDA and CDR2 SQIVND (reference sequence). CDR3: CASSRDRYEKLFF. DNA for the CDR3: TGTGCCAGTAGTCGGGACAGGTATGAAAAACTGTTTTTT.

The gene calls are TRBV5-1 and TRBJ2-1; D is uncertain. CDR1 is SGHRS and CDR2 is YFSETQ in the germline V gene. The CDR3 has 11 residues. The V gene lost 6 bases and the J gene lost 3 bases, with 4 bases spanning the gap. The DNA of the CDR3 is TGCGCCAGCAAGGACTACAATGAGCAGTTCTTC. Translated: CASKDYNEQFF.

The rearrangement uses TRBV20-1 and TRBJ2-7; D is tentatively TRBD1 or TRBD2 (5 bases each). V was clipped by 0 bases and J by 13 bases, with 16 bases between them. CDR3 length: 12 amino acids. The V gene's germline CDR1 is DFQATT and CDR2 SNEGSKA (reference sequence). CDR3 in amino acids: CSARDTRDGYYF. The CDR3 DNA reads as TGCAGTGCTAGAGATACTAGGGACGGATACTACTTC.

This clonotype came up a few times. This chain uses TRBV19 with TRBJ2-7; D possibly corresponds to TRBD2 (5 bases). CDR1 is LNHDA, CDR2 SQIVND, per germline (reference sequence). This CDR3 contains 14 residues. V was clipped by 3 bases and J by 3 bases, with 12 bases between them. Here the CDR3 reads CASSIRVGGYEQYF. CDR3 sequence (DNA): TGTGCCAGTAGTATTAGGGTCGGAGGCTACGAGCAGTACTTC.

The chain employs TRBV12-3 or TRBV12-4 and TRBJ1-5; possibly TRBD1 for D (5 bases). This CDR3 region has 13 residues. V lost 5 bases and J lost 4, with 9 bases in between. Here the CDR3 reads CASSRGGNQPQHF. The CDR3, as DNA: TGTGCCAGCAGTCGGGGCGGTAATCAGCCCCAGCATTTT.

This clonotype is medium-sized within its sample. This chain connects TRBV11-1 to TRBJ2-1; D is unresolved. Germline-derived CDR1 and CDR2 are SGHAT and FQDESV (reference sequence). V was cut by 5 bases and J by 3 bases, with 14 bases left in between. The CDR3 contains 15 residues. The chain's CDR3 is CASSLLSDHYNEQFF. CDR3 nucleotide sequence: TGTGCCAGCAGCCTCCTGAGCGACCACTACAATGAGCAGTTCTTC.

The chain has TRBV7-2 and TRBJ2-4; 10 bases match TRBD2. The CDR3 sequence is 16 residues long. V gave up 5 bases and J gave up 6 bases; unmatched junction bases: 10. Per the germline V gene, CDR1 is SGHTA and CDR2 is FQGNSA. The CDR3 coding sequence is TGTGCCAGCAGCCCTAACGAGCGGGAGGGGGGAAACATTCAGTACTTC. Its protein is CASSPNEREGGNIQYF.

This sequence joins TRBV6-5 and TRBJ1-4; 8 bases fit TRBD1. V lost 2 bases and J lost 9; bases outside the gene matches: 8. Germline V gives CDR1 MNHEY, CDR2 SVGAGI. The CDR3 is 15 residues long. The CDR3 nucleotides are TGTGCCAGCAGTTACGAACAGGGGGTGAAGAAAAAACTGTTTTTT. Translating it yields CASSYEQGVKKKLFF.

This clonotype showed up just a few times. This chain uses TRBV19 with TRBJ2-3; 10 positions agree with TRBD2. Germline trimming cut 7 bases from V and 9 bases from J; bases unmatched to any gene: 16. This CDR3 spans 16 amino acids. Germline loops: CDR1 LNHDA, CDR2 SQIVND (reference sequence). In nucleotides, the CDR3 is TGTGCCAGTAAAGGGGTTTGGACTAGCGGATCCAGGACGCAGTATTTT. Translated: CASKGVWTSGSRTQYF.

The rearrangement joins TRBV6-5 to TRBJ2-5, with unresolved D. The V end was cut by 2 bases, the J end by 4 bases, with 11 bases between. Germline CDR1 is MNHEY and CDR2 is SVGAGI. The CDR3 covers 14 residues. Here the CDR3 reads CASSYGTKGETQYF. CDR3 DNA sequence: TGTGCCAGCAGTTACGGTACAAAGGGAGAGACCCAGTACTTC.

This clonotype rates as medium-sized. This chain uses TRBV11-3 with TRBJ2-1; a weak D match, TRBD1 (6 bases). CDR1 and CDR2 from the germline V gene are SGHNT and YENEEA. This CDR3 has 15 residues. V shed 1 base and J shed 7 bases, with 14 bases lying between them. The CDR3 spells CASSLGTARGNEQFF. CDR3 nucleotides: TGTGCCAGCAGCTTAGGGACAGCCAGAGGGAATGAGCAGTTCTTC.

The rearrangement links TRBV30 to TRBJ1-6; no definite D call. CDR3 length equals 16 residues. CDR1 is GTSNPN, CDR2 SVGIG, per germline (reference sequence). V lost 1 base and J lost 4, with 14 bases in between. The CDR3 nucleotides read TGTGCCTGGAGTGGGTCTTTCCTCTTTTATAATTCACCCCTCCACTTT. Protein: CAWSGSFLFYNSPLHF.

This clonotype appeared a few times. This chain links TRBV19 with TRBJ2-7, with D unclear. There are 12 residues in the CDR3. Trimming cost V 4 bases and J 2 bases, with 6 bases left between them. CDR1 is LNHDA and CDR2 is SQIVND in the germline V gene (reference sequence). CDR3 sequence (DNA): TGTGCCAGTAGTACGGGCCCCTACGAGCAGTACTTC. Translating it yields CASSTGPYEQYF.

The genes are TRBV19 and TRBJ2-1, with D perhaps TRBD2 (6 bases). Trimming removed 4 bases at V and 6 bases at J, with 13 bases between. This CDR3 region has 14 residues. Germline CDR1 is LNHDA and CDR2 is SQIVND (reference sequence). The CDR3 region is CASSTLARRNEQFF. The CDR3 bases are TGTGCCAGTAGTACCCTAGCGAGGCGCAATGAGCAGTTCTTC.

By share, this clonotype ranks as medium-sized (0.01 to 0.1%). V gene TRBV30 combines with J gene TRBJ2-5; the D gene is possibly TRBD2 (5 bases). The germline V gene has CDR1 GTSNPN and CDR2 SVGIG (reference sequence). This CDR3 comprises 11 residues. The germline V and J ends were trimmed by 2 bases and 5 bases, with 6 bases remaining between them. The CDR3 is CAWSPGETQYF. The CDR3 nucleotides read TGTGCCTGGAGTCCGGGGGAGACCCAGTACTTC.

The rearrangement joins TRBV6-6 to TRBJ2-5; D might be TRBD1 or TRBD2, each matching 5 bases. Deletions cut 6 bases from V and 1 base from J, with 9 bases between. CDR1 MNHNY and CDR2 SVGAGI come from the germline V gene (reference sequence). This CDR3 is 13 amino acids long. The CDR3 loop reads CASRDGAQETQYF. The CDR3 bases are TGTGCCAGCAGGGACGGGGCCCAAGAGACCCAGTACTTC.

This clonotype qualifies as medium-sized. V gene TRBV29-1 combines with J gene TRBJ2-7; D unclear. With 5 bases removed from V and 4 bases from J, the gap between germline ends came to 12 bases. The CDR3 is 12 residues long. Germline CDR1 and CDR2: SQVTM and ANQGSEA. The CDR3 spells CSVSPGEYEQYF. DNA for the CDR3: TGCAGCGTTTCTCCGGGCGAATACGAGCAGTACTTC.

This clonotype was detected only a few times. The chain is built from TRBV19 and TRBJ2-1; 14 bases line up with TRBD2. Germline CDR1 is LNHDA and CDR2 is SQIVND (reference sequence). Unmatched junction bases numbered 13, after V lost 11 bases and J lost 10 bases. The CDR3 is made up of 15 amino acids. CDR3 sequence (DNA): TGTGCCGTGGGACTAGCGGGAGCGTTATCAGGAGAGCAGTTCTTC. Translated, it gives CAVGLAGALSGEQFF.

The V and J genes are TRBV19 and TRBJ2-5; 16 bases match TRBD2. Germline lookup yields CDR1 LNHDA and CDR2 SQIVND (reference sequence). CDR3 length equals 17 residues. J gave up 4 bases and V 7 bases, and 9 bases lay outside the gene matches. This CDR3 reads CASTPGTSGRARETQYF. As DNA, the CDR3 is TGTGCCAGTACCCCCGGGACTAGCGGGAGGGCCCGAGAGACCCAGTACTTC.

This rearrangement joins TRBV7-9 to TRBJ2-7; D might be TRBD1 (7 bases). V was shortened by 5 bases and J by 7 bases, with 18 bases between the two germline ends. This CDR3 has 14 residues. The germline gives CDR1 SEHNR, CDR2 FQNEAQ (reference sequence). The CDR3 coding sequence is TGTGCCAGCAGCCAGGGGGGCCCTGATAGGGAGCAGTACTTC. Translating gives CASSQGGPDREQYF.

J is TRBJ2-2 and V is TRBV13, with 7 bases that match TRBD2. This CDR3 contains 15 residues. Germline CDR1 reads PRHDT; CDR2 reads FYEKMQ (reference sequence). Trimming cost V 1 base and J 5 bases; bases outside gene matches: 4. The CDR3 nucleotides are TGTGCCAGCAGCTTAGAGGGACTAACAACCGGGGAGCTGTTTTTT. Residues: CASSLEGLTTGELFF.

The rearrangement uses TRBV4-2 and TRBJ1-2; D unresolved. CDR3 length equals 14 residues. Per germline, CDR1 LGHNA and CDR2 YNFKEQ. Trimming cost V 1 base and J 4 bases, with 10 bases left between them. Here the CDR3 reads CASSQVQDSYGYTF. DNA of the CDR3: TGTGCCAGCAGCCAAGTGCAGGACTCCTATGGCTACACCTTC.

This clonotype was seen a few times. DNA of the CDR3: TGTGCCAGCGCTCTCCGAAGGAGGGAGGATGTCTACACCTTC. This translates into CASALRRREDVYTF. The chain recombines TRBV6-5 with TRBJ1-2; D gene unclear. This CDR3 region has 14 residues. V shed 8 bases and J shed 10 bases, with 23 bases lying between them. CDR1 and CDR2 (germline): MNHEY, SVGAGI.

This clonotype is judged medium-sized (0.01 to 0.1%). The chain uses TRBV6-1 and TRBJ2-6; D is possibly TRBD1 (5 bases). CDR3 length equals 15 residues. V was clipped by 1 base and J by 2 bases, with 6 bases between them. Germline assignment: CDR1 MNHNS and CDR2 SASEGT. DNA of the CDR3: TGTGCCAGCAGTGAAGAAGGGGCTGGGGCCAACGTCCTGACTTTC. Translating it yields CASSEEGAGANVLTF.